These T cell receptor beta chains were read from a single sample in a study of blood T cell repertoires in COVID-19. The protocol was immunoSEQ multiplex PCR, while the TCRdb copy is restricted to in-frame clones and leaves out a portion. The sample records about 59,000 clones, 70% to 80% being singletons. Sequencing was done on a sample of peripheral blood. Every receptor here comes from a man between 60 and 70 years old with acute or convalescent COVID-19. Both conserved end residues are part of each CDR3. The size of a clone is reported for some rows only, either as once, few or many, or as a class for expanded clones.

abundance: -; v_gene: TRBV5-1; j_gene: TRBJ2-2; CDR3aa: CASSLEGGDGTGELFF
abundance: -; v_gene: TRBV6-1; j_gene: TRBJ1-6; CDR3aa: CASRETGYTAYNSPLHF
abundance: -; v_gene: TRBV3-1/TRBV3-2; j_gene: TRBJ1-2; CDR3aa: CASSLGQANYGYTF
abundance: -; v_gene: TRBV9; j_gene: TRBJ2-3; CDR3aa: CASDQRGTSTDTQYF
abundance: -; v_gene: TRBV5-1; j_gene: TRBJ2-7; CDR3aa: CASSLDVRAYEQYF
abundance: -; v_gene: TRBV7-3; j_gene: TRBJ1-1; CDR3aa: CASSLTRNTEAFF
abundance: -; v_gene: TRBV18; j_gene: TRBJ2-1; CDR3aa: CASSRTGGGGNEQFF
abundance: once; v_gene: TRBV28; j_gene: TRBJ2-1; CDR3aa: CATGRGAQLGNEQFF
abundance: -; v_gene: TRBV6-5; j_gene: TRBJ1-5; CDR3aa: CATKGSSNQPQHF
abundance: -; v_gene: TRBV6-5; j_gene: TRBJ1-2; CDR3aa: CASRPSDGENYGYTF
abundance: -; v_gene: TRBV6-5; j_gene: TRBJ1-5; CDR3aa: CASSYRQGSQPQHF
abundance: -; v_gene: TRBV27; j_gene: TRBJ2-1; CDR3aa: CASSFTDNEQFF
abundance: -; v_gene: TRBV4-3; j_gene: TRBJ2-6; CDR3aa: CASSQPTSSGANVLTF
abundance: -; v_gene: TRBV14; j_gene: TRBJ2-3; CDR3aa: CASSQVITDTQYF
abundance: -; v_gene: TRBV27; j_gene: TRBJ2-1; CDR3aa: CASSSRGPSGNEQFF
abundance: -; v_gene: TRBV27; j_gene: TRBJ2-3; CDR3aa: CASSLSGSPADTQYF
abundance: -; v_gene: TRBV6-6; j_gene: TRBJ2-1; CDR3aa: CASSTQGYEQFF